This TCR beta chain was identified in a study of OX40 agonist ivuxolimab in advanced cancers. About the study: Patients achieving partial responses numbered three: one hepatocellular carcinoma case and two cutaneous melanoma cases.

Points on this clone: Its antigen remains unknown.

The method was immunoSEQ multiplex PCR; TCRdb's version includes in-frame clones alone and lacks a portion of them. The sample yields 10,000 to 15,000 clones, roughly 82% seen once. V was clipped by 3 bases and J by 0 bases, with 9 bases between them. Germline CDR1 reads LNHDA; CDR2 reads SQIVND (reference sequence). CDR3 size: 15 residues. Whole-study results and caveats: Averaged across samples, CD8+ T cells carried more expanded clones than CD4+ did. At doses 0.1 to 3.0 mg/kg, CD4+ and CD8+ clones expanded.

The sample in question was CD4+ or CD8+ T cells sorted from blood, obtained in a trial of the OX40 agonist ivuxolimab. The chain combines TRBV19 with TRBJ2-1; D unresolved. This TCR came from an adult with an advanced solid tumor such as melanoma, head and neck, liver or kidney cancer. CDR3 nucleotides: TGTGCCAGTAGTATTGCTGCGGTCTCCTACAATGAGCAGTTCTTC. Encoded protein: CASSIAAVSYNEQFF.